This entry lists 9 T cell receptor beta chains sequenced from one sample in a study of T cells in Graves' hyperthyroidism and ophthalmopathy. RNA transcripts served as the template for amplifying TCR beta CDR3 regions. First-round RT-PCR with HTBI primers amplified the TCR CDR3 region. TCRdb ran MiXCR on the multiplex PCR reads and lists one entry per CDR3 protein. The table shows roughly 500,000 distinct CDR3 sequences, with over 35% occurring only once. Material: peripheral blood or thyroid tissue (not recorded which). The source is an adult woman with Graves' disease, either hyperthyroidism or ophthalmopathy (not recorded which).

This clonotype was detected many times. As DNA, the CDR3 is TGTGCCAGCAGCCCACAGGGTTCCCTTAGCAATCAGCCCCAGCATTTT. This codes for CASSPQGSLSNQPQHF. V is TRBV5-5 and J is TRBJ1-5; D is possibly TRBD1 (6 bases). The CDR3 has 16 amino acids. The germline gives CDR1 SGHKS, CDR2 YYEKEE (reference sequence). Trimming stripped 4 bases from V and 0 bases from J, with 14 bases between.

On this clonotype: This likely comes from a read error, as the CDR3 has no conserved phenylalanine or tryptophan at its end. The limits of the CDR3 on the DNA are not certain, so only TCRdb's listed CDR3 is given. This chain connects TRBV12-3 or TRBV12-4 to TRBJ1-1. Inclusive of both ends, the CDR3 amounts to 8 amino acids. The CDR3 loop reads CAISESKG.

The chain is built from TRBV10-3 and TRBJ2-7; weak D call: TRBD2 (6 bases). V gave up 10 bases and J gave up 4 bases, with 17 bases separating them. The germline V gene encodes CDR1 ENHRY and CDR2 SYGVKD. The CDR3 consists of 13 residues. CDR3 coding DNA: TGTGCCACCGCGCCGGGACTTTCGTACGAGCAGTACTTC. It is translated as CATAPGLSYEQYF.

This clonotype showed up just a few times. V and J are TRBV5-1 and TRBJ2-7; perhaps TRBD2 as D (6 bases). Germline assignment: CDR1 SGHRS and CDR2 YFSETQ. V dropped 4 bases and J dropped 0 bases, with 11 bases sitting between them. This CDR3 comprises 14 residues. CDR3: CASSNLAPSYEQYF. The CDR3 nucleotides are TGCGCCAGCAGCAATCTAGCGCCCTCCTACGAGCAGTACTTC.

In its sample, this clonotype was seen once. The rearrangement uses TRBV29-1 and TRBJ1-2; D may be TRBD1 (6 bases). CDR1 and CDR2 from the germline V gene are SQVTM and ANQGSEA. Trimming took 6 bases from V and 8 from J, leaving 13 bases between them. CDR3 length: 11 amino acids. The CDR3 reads CSVLGGGGYTF. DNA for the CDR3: TGCAGCGTCCTAGGGGGAGGCGGCTACACCTTC.

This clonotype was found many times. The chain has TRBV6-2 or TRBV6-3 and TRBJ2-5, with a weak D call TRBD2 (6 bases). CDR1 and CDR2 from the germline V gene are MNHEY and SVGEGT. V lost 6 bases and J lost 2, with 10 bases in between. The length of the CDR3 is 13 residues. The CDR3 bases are TGTGCCAGCAGAACCAGCGGGCAAGAGACCCAGTACTTC. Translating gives CASRTSGQETQYF.

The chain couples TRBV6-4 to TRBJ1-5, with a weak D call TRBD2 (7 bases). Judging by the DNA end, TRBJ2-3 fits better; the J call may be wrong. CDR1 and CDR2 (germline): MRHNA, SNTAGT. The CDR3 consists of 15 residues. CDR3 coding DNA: TGTGCCAGCAGTCAAACGGGGGGCGCAACAGATACGCAGTATTTT. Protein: CASSQTGGATDTQYF.

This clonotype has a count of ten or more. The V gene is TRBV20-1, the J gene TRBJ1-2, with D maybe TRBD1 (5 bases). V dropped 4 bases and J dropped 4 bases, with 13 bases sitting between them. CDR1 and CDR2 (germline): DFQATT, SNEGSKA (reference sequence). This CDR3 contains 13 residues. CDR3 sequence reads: CSAKGWGFYGYTF. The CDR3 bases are TGCAGTGCTAAGGGCTGGGGGTTCTATGGCTACACCTTC.

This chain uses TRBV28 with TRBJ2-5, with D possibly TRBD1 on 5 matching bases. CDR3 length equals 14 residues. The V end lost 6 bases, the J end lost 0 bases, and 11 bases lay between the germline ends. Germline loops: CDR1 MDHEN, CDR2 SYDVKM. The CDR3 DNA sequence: TGTGCCAGCAGGACAGAAATGTACCAAGAGACCCAGTACTTC. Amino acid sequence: CASRTEMYQETQYF. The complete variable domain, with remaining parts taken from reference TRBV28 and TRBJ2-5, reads DVKVTQSSRYLVKRTGEKVFLECVQDMDHENMFWYRQDPGLGLRLIYFSYDVKMKEKGDIPEGYSVSREKKERFSLILESASTNQTSMYLCASRTEMYQETQYFGPGTRLLVL.